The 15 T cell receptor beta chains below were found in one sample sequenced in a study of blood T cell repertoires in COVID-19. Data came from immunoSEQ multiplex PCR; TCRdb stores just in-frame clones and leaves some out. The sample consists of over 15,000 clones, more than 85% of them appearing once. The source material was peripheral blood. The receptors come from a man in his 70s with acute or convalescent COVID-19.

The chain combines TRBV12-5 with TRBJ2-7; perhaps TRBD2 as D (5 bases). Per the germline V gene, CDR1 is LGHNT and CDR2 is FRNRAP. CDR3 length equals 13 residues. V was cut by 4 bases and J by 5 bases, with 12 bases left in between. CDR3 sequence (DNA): TGTGCTAGTGGTTGGACTCAAGCGGACGAGCAGTACTTC. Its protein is CASGWTQADEQYF.

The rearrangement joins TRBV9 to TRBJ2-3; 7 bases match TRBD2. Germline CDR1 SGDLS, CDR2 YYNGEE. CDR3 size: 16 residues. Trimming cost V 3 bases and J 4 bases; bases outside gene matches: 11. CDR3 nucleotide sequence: TGTGCCAGCAGCGGGACGGGAGGAGGCTCCTCAGATACGCAGTATTTT. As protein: CASSGTGGGSSDTQYF. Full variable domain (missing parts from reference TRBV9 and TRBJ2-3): DSGVTQTPKHLITATGQRVTLRCSPRSGDLSVYWYQQSLDQGLQFLIQYYNGEERAKGNILERFSAQQFPDLHSELNLSSLELGDSALYFCASSGTGGGSSDTQYFGPGTRLTVL.

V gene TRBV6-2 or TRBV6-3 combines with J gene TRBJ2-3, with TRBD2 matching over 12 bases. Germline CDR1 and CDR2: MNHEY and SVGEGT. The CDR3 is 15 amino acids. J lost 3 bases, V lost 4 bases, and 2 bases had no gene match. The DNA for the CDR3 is TGTGCCAGCAGTTTGACTAGCGGGAGTACAGATACGCAGTATTTT. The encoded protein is CASSLTSGSTDTQYF.

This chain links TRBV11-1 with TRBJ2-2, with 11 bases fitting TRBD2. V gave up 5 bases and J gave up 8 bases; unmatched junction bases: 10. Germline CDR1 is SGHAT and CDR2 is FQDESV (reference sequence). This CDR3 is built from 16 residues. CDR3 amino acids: CASSTGLAVTGGELFF. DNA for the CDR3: TGTGCCAGCAGCACGGGACTAGCGGTCACAGGGGGGGAGCTGTTTTTT.

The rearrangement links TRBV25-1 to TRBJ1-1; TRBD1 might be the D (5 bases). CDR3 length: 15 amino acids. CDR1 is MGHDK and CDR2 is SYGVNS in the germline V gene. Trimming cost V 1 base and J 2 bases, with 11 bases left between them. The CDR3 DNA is TGTGCCAGCAGTGAATTTGGTGACAGTAACACTGAAGCTTTCTTT. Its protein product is CASSEFGDSNTEAFF.

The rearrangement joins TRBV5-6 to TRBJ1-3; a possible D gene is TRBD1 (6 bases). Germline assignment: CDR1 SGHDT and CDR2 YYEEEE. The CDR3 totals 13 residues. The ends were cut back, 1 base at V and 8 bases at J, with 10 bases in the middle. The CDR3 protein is CASSLKGVDTIYF. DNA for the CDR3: TGTGCCAGCAGCTTGAAGGGGGTGGACACCATATATTTT.

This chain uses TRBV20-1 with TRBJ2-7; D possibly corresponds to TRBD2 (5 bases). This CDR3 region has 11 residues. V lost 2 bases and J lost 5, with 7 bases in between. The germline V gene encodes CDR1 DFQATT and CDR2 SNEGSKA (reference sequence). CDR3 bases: TGCAGTGCTAGACTAGCAGACGAGCAGTACTTC. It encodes CSARLADEQYF.

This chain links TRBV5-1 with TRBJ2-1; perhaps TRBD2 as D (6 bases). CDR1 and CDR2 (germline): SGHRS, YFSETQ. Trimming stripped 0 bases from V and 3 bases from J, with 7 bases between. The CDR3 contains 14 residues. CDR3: CASSLAEGYNEQFF. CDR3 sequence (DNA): TGCGCCAGCAGCTTGGCGGAGGGCTACAATGAGCAGTTCTTC.

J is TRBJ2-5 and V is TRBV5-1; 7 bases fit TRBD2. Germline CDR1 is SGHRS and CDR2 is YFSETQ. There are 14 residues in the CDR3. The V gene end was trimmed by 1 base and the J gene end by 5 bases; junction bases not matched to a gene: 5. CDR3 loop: CASSLLGGGETQYF. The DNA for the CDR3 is TGCGCCAGCAGCTTGCTGGGGGGAGGGGAGACCCAGTACTTC.

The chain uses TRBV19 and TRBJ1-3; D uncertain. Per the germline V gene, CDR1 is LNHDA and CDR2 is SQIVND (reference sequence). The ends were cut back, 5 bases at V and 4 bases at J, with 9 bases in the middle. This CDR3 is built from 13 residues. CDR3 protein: CASSSLRGNTIYF. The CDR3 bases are TGTGCCAGTAGTTCTTTACGGGGAAACACCATATATTTT.

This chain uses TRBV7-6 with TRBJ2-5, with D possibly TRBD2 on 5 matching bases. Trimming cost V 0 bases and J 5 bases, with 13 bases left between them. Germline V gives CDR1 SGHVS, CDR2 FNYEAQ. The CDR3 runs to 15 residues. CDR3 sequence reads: CASSLAPAERETQYF. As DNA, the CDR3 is TGTGCCAGCAGCTTAGCGCCCGCGGAGCGGGAGACCCAGTACTTC.

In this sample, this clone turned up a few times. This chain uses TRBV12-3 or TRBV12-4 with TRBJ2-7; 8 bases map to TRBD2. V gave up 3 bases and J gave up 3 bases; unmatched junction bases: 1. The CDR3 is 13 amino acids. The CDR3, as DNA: TGTGCCAGCAGTTTCAGCGGGAGCTACGAGCAGTACTTC. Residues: CASSFSGSYEQYF.

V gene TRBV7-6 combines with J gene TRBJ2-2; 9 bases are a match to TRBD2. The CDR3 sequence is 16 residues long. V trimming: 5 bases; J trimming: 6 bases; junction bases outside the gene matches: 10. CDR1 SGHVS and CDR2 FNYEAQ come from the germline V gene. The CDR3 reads CASSLGVAGVSGELFF. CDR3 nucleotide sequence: TGTGCCAGCAGCCTGGGGGTAGCGGGAGTATCCGGGGAGCTGTTTTTT.

The CDR3 is CASSNSGNGETQYF. CDR3 in DNA: TGTGCCAGTAGTAATAGTGGAAACGGGGAGACCCAGTACTTC. The rearrangement uses TRBV19 and TRBJ2-5; D not certain. The ends were cut back, 4 bases at V and 5 bases at J, with 14 bases in the middle. The CDR3 runs 14 residues. Germline CDR1 reads LNHDA; CDR2 reads SQIVND (reference sequence). Based on the CDR3 plus reference TRBV19 and TRBJ2-5, the full variable domain is DGGITQSPKYLFRKEGQNVTLSCEQNLNHDAMYWYRQDPGQGLRLIYYSQIVNDFQKGDIAEGYSVSREKKESFPLTVTSAQKNPTAFYLCASSNSGNGETQYFGPGTRLLVL.

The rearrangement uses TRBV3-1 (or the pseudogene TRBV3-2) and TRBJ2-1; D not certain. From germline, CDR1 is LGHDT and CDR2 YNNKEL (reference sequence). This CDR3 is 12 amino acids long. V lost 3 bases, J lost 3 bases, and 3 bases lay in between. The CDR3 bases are TGTGCCAGCAGCCATTACTACAATGAGCAGTTCTTC. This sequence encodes CASSHYYNEQFF.